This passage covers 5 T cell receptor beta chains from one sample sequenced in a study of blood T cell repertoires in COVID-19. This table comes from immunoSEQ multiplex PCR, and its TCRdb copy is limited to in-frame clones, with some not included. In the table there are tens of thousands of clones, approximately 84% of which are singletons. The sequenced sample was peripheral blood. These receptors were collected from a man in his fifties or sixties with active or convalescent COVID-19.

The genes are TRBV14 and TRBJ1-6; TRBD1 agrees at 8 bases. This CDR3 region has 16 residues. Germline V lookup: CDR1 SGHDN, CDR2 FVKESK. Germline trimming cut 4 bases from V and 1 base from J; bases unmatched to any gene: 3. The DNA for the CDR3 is TGTGCCAGCAGCCCGGACAGGGAATCCTATAATTCACCCCTCCACTTT. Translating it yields CASSPDRESYNSPLHF.

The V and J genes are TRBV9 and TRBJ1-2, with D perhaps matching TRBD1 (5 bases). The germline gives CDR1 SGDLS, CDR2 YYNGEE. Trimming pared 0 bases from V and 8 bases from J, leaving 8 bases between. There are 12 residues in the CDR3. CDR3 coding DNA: TGTGCCAGCAGCGTAGGGGACTGGGGCTACACCTTC. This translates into CASSVGDWGYTF. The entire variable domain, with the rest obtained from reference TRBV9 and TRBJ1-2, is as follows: DSGVTQTPKHLITATGQRVTLRCSPRSGDLSVYWYQQSLDQGLQFLIQYYNGEERAKGNILERFSAQQFPDLHSELNLSSLELGDSALYFCASSVGDWGYTFGSGTRLTVV.

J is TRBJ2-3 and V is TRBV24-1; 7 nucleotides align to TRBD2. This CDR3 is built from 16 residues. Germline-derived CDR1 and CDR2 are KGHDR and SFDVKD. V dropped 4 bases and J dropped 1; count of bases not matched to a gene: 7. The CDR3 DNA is TGTGCCACCAGTGACCCTAGGGCGGGAGGCACAGATACGCAGTATTTT. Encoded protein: CATSDPRAGGTDTQYF.

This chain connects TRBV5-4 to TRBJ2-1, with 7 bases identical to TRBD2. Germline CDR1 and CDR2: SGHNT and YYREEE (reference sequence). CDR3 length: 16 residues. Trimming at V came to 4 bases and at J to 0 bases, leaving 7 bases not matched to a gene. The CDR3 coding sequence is TGTGCCAGCAGCCGGGGGGATGAGGGCTCCTACAATGAGCAGTTCTTC. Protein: CASSRGDEGSYNEQFF.

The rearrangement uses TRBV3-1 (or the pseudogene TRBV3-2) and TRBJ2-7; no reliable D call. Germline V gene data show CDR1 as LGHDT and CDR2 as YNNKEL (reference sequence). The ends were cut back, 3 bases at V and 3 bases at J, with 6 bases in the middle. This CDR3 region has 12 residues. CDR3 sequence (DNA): TGTGCCAGCAGCCACGGCGGCTACGAGCAGTACTTC. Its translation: CASSHGGYEQYF.